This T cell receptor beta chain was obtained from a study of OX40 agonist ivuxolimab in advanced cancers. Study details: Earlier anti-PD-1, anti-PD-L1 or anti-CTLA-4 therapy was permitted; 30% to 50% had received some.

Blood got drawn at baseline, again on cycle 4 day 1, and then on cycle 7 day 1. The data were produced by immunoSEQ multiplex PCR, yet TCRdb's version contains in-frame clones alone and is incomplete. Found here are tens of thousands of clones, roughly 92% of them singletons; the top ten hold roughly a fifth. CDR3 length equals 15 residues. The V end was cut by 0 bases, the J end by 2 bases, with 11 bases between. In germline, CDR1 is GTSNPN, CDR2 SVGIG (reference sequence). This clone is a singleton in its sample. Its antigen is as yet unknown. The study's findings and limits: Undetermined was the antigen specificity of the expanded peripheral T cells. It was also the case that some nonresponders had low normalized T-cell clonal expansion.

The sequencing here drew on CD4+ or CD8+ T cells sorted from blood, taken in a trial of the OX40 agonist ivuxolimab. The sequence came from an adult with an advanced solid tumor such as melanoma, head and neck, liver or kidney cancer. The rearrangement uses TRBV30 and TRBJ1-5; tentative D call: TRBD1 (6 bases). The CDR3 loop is CAWSVQGLGNQPQHF. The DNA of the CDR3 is TGTGCCTGGAGTGTACAGGGCCTCGGCAATCAGCCCCAGCATTTT.